The next 9 T cell receptor beta chains were all read from a single sample in a study of cytotoxic CD8 clonotypes in ibrutinib-treated CLL. Libraries were prepared by immunoSEQ multiplex PCR; TCRdb keeps only in-frame clonotypes and omits some of them. The table shows 150,000 to 250,000 clones, with about 72% occurring only once. This material consisted of PBMCs, taken after 24 months of ibrutinib treatment. These receptors all stem from a human donor with chronic lymphocytic leukemia.

The V and J genes are TRBV15 and TRBJ2-1; tentative D call: TRBD2 (6 bases). Trimming pared 1 base from V and 9 bases from J, leaving 13 bases between. Germline V gene sequence: CDR1 LNHNV, CDR2 YYDKDF (reference sequence). CDR3 length: 14 amino acids. CDR3 sequence reads: CATSRGGGDGEQFF. CDR3 in DNA: TGTGCCACCAGCAGAGGAGGAGGGGATGGTGAGCAGTTCTTC. The full variable domain, its missing parts supplied by reference TRBV15 and TRBJ2-1, is DAMVIQNPRYQVTQFGKPVTLSCSQTLNHNVMYWYQQKSSQAPKLLFHYYDKDFNNEADTPDNFQSRRPNTSFCFLDIRSPGLGDTAMYLCATSRGGGDGEQFFGPGTRLTVL.

V usage is TRBV11-1 and J usage is TRBJ2-3; D remains unclear. The germline V gene has CDR1 SGHAT and CDR2 FQDESV (reference sequence). The CDR3 is 11 amino acids. Trimming removed 3 bases from V and 8 bases from J, with 6 bases in between. CDR3 DNA: TGTGCCAGCAGCTTCGGTAGTACGCAGTATTTT. Translation: CASSFGSTQYF.

The chain links TRBV7-3 to TRBJ2-1; D is unclear. Trimming removed 2 bases from V and 6 bases from J, with 11 bases in between. There are 14 residues in the CDR3. From germline, CDR1 is SGHTA and CDR2 FQGTGA. The CDR3 spells CASSLGVESNEQFF. CDR3 coding DNA: TGTGCCAGCAGCTTAGGAGTAGAAAGCAATGAGCAGTTCTTC.

The J gene is TRBJ2-3, the V gene TRBV6-1; tentative D call: TRBD1 (5 bases). The CDR3 covers 16 residues. Germline loops: CDR1 MNHNS, CDR2 SASEGT. V lost 4 bases and J lost 3, with 17 bases in between. This CDR3 reads CASSGLRRGVTDTQYF. CDR3 DNA sequence: TGTGCCAGCAGTGGGCTAAGAAGGGGTGTTACAGATACGCAGTATTTT.

V usage is TRBV6-4 and J usage is TRBJ2-1, with D perhaps TRBD2 (6 bases). This CDR3 has 16 amino acids. V was clipped by 0 bases and J by 5 bases, with 14 bases between them. Germline assignment: CDR1 MRHNA and CDR2 SNTAGT. CDR3 bases: TGTGCCAGCAGTGACTCGAGTCGGGGAGGAAACAATGAGCAGTTCTTC. This translates into CASSDSSRGGNNEQFF.

J is TRBJ2-1 and V is TRBV6-5; possible D gene TRBD2, 5 bases. The V gene lost 0 bases and the J gene lost 12 bases, with 12 bases spanning the gap. The CDR3 covers 13 residues. Germline CDR1 and CDR2: MNHEY and SVGAGI. CDR3 sequence: CASSYSRRDRQFF. CDR3 in DNA: TGTGCCAGCAGTTACTCGCGTCGGGATAGGCAGTTCTTC.

The CDR3 loop reads CASSLRDRVSTEAFF. The CDR3 DNA reads as TGCGCCAGCAGCTTGCGGGACAGGGTAAGCACTGAAGCTTTCTTT. V usage is TRBV5-1 and J usage is TRBJ1-1, with 9 nucleotides matching TRBD1. The CDR3 is 15 amino acids. In germline, CDR1 is SGHRS, CDR2 YFSETQ. J was trimmed by 4 bases and V by 1 base; bases with no gene match: 5. Full variable domain (outside the CDR3, taken from reference TRBV5-1 and TRBJ1-1): KAGVTQTPRYLIKTRGQQVTLSCSPISGHRSVSWYQQTPGQGLQFLFEYFSETQRNKGNFPGRFSGRQFSNSRSEMNVSTLELGDSALYLCASSLRDRVSTEAFFGQGTRLTVV.

This clone was seen more than once but under ten times. The chain has TRBV11-2 and TRBJ1-3; 7 bases agree with TRBD1. The CDR3 runs 17 residues. Germline V gene data show CDR1 as SGHAT and CDR2 as FQNNGV. The V gene end was trimmed by 5 bases and the J gene end by 0 bases; junction bases not matched to a gene: 10. CDR3 protein: CASSPRTGATSGNTIYF. In DNA, the CDR3 is TGTGCCAGCAGCCCAAGGACAGGAGCGACCTCTGGAAACACCATATATTTT.

This clone was seen a single time. The chain links TRBV28 to TRBJ2-7, with D perhaps TRBD2 (6 bases). This CDR3 is 13 amino acids long. Trimming cost V 6 bases and J 4 bases, with 13 bases left between them. Germline CDR1 MDHEN, CDR2 SYDVKM. Written as DNA, the CDR3 is TGTGCCAGCAGGCCCGGACTATCATACGAGCAGTACTTC. Translating it yields CASRPGLSYEQYF.